Following are 4 T cell receptor beta chains from one sample sequenced in a study of shared clonotypes between healthy human individuals. Libraries were prepared by immunoSEQ multiplex PCR; TCRdb keeps only in-frame clonotypes and omits some of them. This table has around 1.1 million clones, about 80% appearing once. Sequencing was carried out using memory CD4+ T cells from PBMCs. The subset here: CD45RA-negative fraction. These receptor sequences come from a man aged 18 to 30 in good health. Some clones in this sample may be carry-over from other donors' samples.

J is TRBJ1-2 and V is TRBV5-1; D is undetermined. Trimming stripped 4 bases from V and 8 bases from J, with 15 bases between. This CDR3 has 13 residues. Germline-derived CDR1 and CDR2 are SGHRS and YFSETQ. CDR3 sequence: CASSPTVEGGYTF. The CDR3 DNA reads as TGCGCCAGCAGCCCAACCGTCGAAGGGGGCTACACCTTC.

DNA for the CDR3: TGTGCCAGCAGCACCTTAGGGTCAGGGGCCCTTACCTATGGCTACACCTTC. Translating gives CASSTLGSGALTYGYTF. The rearrangement uses TRBV5-6 and TRBJ1-2; the D gene is possibly TRBD1 (6 bases). Trimming pared 4 bases from V and 4 bases from J, leaving 23 bases between. Germline CDR1 is SGHDT and CDR2 is YYEEEE. CDR3 length equals 17 residues.

This chain joins TRBV5-1 and TRBJ2-2; TRBD2 matches at 9 bases. V lost 0 bases, J lost 4 bases, and 4 bases stayed unmatched. The CDR3 spans 16 residues. Germline loops: CDR1 SGHRS, CDR2 YFSETQ. This CDR3 reads CASSLALAGITGELFF. The CDR3 nucleotides read TGCGCCAGCAGCTTGGCGCTAGCGGGAATCACCGGGGAGCTGTTTTTT.

The gene calls are TRBV4-3 and TRBJ2-5, with 15 bases identical to TRBD2. J lost 5 bases, V lost 0 bases, and 10 bases had no gene match. CDR1 is LGHNA, CDR2 YSLEER, per germline. The CDR3 covers 19 residues. This chain's CDR3 is CASSQDLGLAGGIGETQYF. As DNA, the CDR3 is TGCGCCAGCAGCCAAGATTTGGGACTAGCGGGAGGCATTGGGGAGACCCAGTACTTC.